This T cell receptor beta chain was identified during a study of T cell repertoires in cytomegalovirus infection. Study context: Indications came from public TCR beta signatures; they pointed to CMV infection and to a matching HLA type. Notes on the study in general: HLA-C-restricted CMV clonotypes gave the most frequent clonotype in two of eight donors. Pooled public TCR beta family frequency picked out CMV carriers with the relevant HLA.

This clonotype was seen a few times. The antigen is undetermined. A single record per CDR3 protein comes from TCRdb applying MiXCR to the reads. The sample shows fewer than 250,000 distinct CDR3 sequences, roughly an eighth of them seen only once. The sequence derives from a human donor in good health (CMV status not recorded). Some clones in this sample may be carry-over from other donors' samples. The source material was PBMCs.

CDR3 DNA sequence: TGCAGTGCTAGACCAGCGGGGGGGGACACTGAAGCTTTCTTT. Residues: CSARPAGGDTEAFF. The genes are TRBV20-1 and TRBJ1-1; maybe TRBD1 (5 bases). This CDR3 has 14 amino acids. V was trimmed by 2 bases and J by 3 bases, leaving 13 bases between them. Germline V lookup: CDR1 DFQATT, CDR2 SNEGSKA (reference sequence).